The clone carrying this T cell receptor (beta chain) occurred a few times. As yet, its antigen is unknown. These data belong to a study of T cells after yellow fever vaccination. About the study: SMART-Seq v4 Ultra Low Input served to prepare low-cell-number fractions. Overall study results and limits: FACS-sorted repertoires could contain abundant clonotypes contaminating from the bulk population.

V lost 5 bases to trimming and J lost 3 bases, with 7 bases between them. The germline V gene has CDR1 MNHEY and CDR2 SVGAGI. The CDR3 is 12 amino acids. In TCRdb, the 5' RACE reads were re-called with MiXCR into one record per CDR3 protein. The sample has some 300,000 distinct CDR3 sequences, 7.5% to 9% seen once; the top ten hold 3% to 3.5%. V usage is TRBV6-5 and J usage is TRBJ2-5; D not certain. The starting material was CD4+ T cells sorted from PBMCs, obtained 5 days after the yellow fever booster vaccination. The TCR sequence derives from a man aged 18-30 years who received the YFV17D yellow fever vaccine. CDR3 region: CASSKAKETQYF. The CDR3 nucleotides are TGTGCCAGCAGTAAAGCCAAAGAGACCCAGTACTTC.